This passage covers 7 T cell receptor beta chains from one sample sequenced in a study of T cell repertoires in cytomegalovirus infection. The antigens these receptors bind are not known. TCRdb re-derived calls from the reads in MiXCR, one entry per CDR3 protein. Among more than 45,000 distinct CDR3 sequences, roughly 34% were seen once, and the ten largest hold 55% to 75%. Sequenced input: PBMCs, sequenced either directly or after in vitro stimulation (not recorded which). These receptor sequences come from a human donor in good health (CMV status not recorded). Some clones in this sample may be carry-over from other donors' samples.

The table lists this clonotype with a few counts. The chain links TRBV6-2 or TRBV6-3 to TRBJ2-2; the D gene is possibly TRBD2 (6 bases). CDR1 MNHEY and CDR2 SVGEGT come from the germline V gene. V lost 5 bases and J 7 bases, leaving 20 bases between the germline ends. The CDR3 contains 16 residues. CDR3 sequence: CASSRRGGPSDGELFF. CDR3 in DNA: TGTGCCAGCAGTCGCCGGGGAGGTCCCTCCGACGGGGAGCTGTTTTTT.

This clonotype was seen more than once but under ten times. The chain joins TRBV19 to TRBJ1-3; no definite D call. V was pared by 7 bases and J by 3 bases, with 7 bases between. CDR3 size: 12 residues. CDR1 LNHDA and CDR2 SQIVND come from the germline V gene (reference sequence). CDR3 in DNA: TGTGCCAGTATCGACGGTGGAAACACCATATATTTT. Its protein product is CASIDGGNTIYF.

This clonotype turned up a few times. The chain combines TRBV20-1 with TRBJ2-6; maybe TRBD1 (6 bases). This CDR3 spans 17 amino acids. Germline CDR1 DFQATT, CDR2 SNEGSKA (reference sequence). The ends were cut back, 3 bases at V and 1 base at J, with 16 bases in the middle. The CDR3 protein is CSASSRGFQSGANVLTF. The CDR3 DNA is TGCAGTGCTAGCTCCAGGGGTTTTCAATCTGGGGCCAACGTCCTGACTTTC.

The chain couples TRBV11-2 to TRBJ2-7, with no clear D. The germline gives CDR1 SGHAT, CDR2 FQNNGV. The CDR3 has 12 amino acids. V was pared by 9 bases and J by 1 base, with 10 bases between. CDR3 DNA sequence: TGTGCCAGTAGGAATAGGTCCTACGAGCAGTACTTC. Residues: CASRNRSYEQYF.

This clonotype has ten or more counts. The gene calls are TRBV6-5 and TRBJ1-1, with D unresolved. The CDR3 totals 14 residues. Trimming took 2 bases from V and 1 from J, leaving 8 bases between them. Germline loops: CDR1 MNHEY, CDR2 SVGAGI. The DNA for the CDR3 is TGTGCCAGCAGTTACCTGGGCCCGAACACTGAAGCTTTCTTT. It specifies CASSYLGPNTEAFF.

J is TRBJ2-1 and V is TRBV5-1; 8 nucleotides align to TRBD1. This CDR3 region has 13 residues. Trimming at V came to 3 bases and at J to 5 bases, leaving 1 base not matched to a gene. CDR1 and CDR2 from the germline V gene are SGHRS and YFSETQ. The CDR3 spells CASSWTGNNEQFF. In DNA, the CDR3 is TGCGCCAGCAGCTGGACAGGGAACAATGAGCAGTTCTTC. Using reference TRBV5-1 and TRBJ2-1 for the parts outside the CDR3, the full variable domain is KAGVTQTPRYLIKTRGQQVTLSCSPISGHRSVSWYQQTPGQGLQFLFEYFSETQRNKGNFPGRFSGRQFSNSRSEMNVSTLELGDSALYLCASSWTGNNEQFFGPGTRLTVL.

This clonotype has a handful of counts. The rearrangement links TRBV7-4 to TRBJ1-2, with D perhaps matching TRBD1 (5 bases). This CDR3 has 13 amino acids. Trimming cost V 7 bases and J 4 bases, with 13 bases left between them. Looked up from germline, CDR1 is SGHVT and CDR2 is SQSDAQ. The CDR3 bases are TGTGCCAGCACCCCAGGAGGGGCCTATGGCTACACCTTC. It encodes CASTPGGAYGYTF. Looking up the rest from reference TRBV7-4 and TRBJ1-2 gives the full variable domain: GAGVSQSPRYKVAKRGRDVALRCDSISGHVTLYWYRQTLGQGSEVLTYSQSDAQRDKSGRPSGRFSAERPERSVSTLKIQRTEQGDSAVYLCASTPGGAYGYTFGSGTRLTVV.